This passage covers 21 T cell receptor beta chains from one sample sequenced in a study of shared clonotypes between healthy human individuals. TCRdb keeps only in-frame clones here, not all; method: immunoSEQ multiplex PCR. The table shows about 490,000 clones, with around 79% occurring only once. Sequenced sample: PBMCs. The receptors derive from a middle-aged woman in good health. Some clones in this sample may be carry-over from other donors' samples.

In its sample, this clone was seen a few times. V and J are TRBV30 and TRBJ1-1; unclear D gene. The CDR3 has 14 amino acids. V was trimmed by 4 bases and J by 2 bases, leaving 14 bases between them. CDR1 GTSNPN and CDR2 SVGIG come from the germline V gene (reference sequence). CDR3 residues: CAWNVGGLNTEAFF. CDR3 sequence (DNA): TGTGCCTGGAATGTCGGAGGGCTCAACACTGAAGCTTTCTTT.

The CDR3 DNA sequence: TGTGCCAGCAAAGAGGACAGGGTCGGAGAGCAGTACTTC. Translating gives CASKEDRVGEQYF. The J gene is TRBJ2-7, the V gene TRBV27, with 8 bases that match TRBD1. The CDR3 consists of 13 residues. Trimming cost V 7 bases and J 7 bases; bases outside gene matches: 9. Germline CDR1 is MNHEY and CDR2 is SMNVEV (reference sequence).

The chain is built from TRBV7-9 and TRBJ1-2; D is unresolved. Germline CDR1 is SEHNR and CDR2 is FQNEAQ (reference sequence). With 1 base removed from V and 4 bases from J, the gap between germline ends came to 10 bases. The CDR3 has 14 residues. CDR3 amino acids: CASSLEAVSYGYTF. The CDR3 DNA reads TGTGCCAGCAGCTTAGAAGCGGTATCCTATGGCTACACCTTC.

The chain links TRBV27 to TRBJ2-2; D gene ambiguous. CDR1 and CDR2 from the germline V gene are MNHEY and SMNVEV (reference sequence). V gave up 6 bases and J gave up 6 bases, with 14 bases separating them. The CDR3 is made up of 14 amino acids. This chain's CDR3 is CASSLRREAGELFF. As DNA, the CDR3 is TGTGCCAGCAGCCTACGGAGAGAAGCCGGGGAGCTGTTTTTT.

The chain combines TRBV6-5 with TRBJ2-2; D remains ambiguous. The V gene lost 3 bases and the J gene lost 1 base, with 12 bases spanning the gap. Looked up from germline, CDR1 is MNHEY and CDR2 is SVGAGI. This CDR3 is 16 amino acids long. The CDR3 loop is CASSYVGIGNTGELFF. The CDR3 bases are TGTGCCAGCAGTTATGTAGGGATTGGGAACACCGGGGAGCTGTTTTTT.

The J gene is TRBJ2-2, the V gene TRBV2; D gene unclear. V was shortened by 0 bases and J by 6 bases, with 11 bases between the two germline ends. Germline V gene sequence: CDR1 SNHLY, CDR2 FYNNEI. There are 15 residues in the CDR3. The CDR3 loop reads CASSEAWQSAGELFF. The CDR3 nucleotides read TGTGCCAGCAGTGAAGCATGGCAGTCAGCCGGGGAGCTGTTTTTT.

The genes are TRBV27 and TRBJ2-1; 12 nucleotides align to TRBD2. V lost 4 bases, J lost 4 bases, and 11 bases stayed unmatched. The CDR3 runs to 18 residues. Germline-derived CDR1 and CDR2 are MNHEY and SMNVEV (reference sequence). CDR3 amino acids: CASSSQPPTSGGYNEQFF. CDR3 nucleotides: TGTGCCAGCAGTTCCCAACCCCCCACTAGCGGGGGGTACAATGAGCAGTTCTTC.

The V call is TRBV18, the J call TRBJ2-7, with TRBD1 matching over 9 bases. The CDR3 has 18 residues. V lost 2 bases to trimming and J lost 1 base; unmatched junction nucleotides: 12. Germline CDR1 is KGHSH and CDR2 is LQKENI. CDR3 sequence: CASSPGDRATQGSYEQYF. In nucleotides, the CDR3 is TGTGCCAGCTCACCAGGGGACAGGGCAACCCAGGGGTCCTACGAGCAGTACTTC.

The CDR3 spells CAWSTTGTSYGGHNEQFF. CDR3 DNA sequence: TGTGCCTGGAGTACTACCGGGACTAGCTACGGGGGCCACAATGAGCAGTTCTTC. The chain links TRBV30 to TRBJ2-1; 9 positions match TRBD2. This CDR3 has 18 amino acids. Germline assignment: CDR1 GTSNPN and CDR2 SVGIG (reference sequence). J was trimmed by 5 bases and V by 2 bases; bases with no gene match: 16. The whole variable domain, filled in from reference TRBV30 and TRBJ2-1, reads SQTIHQWPATLVQPVGSPLSLECTVEGTSNPNLYWYRQAAGRGLQLLFYSVGIGQISSEVPQNLSASRPQDRQFILSSKKLLLSDSGFYLCAWSTTGTSYGGHNEQFFGPGTRLTVL.

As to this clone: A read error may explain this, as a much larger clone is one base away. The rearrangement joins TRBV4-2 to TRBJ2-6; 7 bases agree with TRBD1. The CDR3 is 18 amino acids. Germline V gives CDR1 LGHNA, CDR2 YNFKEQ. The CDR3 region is CASSVPGQLSSGANVLAF. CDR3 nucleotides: TGTGCCAGCAGCGTACCGGGACAGCTTTCCTCTGGGGCCAACGTCCTGGCTTTC.

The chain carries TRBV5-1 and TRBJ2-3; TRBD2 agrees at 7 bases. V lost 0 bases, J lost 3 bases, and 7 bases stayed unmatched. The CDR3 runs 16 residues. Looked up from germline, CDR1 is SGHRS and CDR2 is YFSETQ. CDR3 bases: TGCGCCAGCAGCTTGGCTACGGCGGGAGAAACAGATACGCAGTATTTT. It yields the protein CASSLATAGETDTQYF.

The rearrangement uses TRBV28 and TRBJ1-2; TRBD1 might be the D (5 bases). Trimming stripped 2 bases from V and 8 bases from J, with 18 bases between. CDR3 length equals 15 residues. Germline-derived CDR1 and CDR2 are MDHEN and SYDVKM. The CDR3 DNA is TGTGCCAGCAGTTTAGGCAACGCGGACTGGGGCGGCTACACCTTC. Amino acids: CASSLGNADWGGYTF.

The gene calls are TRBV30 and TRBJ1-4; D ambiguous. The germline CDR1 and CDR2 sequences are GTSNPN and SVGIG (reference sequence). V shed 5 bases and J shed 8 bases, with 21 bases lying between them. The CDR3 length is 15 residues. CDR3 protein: CAWSQGGSLHEKLFF. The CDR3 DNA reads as TGTGCCTGGTCCCAAGGCGGTTCCCTTCACGAAAAACTGTTTTTT.

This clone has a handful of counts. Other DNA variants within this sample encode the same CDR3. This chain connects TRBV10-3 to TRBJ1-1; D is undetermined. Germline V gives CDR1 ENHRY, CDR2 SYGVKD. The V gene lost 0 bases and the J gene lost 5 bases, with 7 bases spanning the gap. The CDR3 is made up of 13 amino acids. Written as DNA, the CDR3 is TGTGCCATCAGTGAGTCACCGGGGACTGAAGCTTTCTTT. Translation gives CAISESPGTEAFF.

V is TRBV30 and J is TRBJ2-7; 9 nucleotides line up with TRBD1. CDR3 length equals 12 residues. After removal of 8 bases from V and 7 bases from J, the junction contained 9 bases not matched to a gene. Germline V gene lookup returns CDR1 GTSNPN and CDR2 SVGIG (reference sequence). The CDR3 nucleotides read TGTGCCGGGGCTGGGACAGGGTTGGAGCAGTACTTC. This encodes CAGAGTGLEQYF.

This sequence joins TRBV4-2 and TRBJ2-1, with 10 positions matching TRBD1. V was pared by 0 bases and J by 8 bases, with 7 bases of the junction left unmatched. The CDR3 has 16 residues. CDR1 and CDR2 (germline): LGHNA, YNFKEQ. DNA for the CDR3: TGTGCCAGCAGCCAAGACCTCGGACAGGGGGGAGATGAGCAGTTCTTC. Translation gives CASSQDLGQGGDEQFF.

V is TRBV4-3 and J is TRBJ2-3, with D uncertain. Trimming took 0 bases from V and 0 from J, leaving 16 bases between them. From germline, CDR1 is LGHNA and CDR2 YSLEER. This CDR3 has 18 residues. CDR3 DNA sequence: TGCGCCAGCAGCCAAGAGGGCCCCTTTATACGGAGCACAGATACGCAGTATTTT. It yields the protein CASSQEGPFIRSTDTQYF.

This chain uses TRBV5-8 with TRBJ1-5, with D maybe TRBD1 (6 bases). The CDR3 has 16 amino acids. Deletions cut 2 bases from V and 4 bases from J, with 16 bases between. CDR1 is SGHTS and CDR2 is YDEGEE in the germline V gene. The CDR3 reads CASSFRGPQTNQPQHF. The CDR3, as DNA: TGTGCCAGCAGCTTTCGGGGGCCTCAAACAAATCAGCCCCAGCATTTT. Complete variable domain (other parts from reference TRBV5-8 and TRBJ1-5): EAGVTQSPTHLIKTRGQQATLRCSPISGHTSVYWYQQALGLGLQFLLWYDEGEERNRGNFPPRFSGRQFPNYSSELNVNALELEDSALYLCASSFRGPQTNQPQHFGDGTRLSIL.

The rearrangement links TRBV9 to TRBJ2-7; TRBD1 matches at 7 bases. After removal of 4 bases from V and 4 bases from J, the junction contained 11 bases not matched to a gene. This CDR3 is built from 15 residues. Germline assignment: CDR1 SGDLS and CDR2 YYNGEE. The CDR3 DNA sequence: TGTGCCAGCAGCCCGCGAAAGGGGGCAGAGTACGAGCAGTACTTC. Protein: CASSPRKGAEYEQYF.

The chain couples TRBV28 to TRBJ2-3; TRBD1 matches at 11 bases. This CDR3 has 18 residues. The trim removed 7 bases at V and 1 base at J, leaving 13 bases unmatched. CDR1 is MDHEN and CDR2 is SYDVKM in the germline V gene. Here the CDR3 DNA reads TGTGCCAGCATGCCTGGGGGACAGGGGGTGGAGGGCACAGATACGCAGTATTTT. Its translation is CASMPGGQGVEGTDTQYF.

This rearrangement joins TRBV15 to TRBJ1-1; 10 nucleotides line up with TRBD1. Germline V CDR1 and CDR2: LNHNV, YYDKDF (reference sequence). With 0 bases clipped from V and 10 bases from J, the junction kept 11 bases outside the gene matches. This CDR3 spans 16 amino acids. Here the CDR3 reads CATSRDLIGDRGRAFF. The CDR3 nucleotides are TGTGCCACCAGCAGAGATTTGATTGGAGACAGGGGGCGAGCTTTCTTT.